Here is one T cell receptor (beta chain) with its context. The source of the sample is a study of OX40 agonist ivuxolimab in advanced cancers. Overall study context: Each dose-escalation patient presented with hepatocellular carcinoma, melanoma, renal cell or head and neck cancer.

TCRdb's table, derived via immunoSEQ multiplex PCR, lists solely in-frame clones and lacks some. The sample lists 40,000 or so clones, 85% to 90% seen once, with around 12% in the top ten. Trimming cost V 6 bases and J 5 bases, with 19 bases left between them. This CDR3 has 14 residues. Germline V gene sequence: CDR1 SQVTM, CDR2 ANQGSEA. This chain uses TRBV29-1 with TRBJ2-5, with D possibly called TRBD1 or TRBD2 (7 bases each). The sample was CD4+ or CD8+ T cells sorted from blood, taken in a trial of the OX40 agonist ivuxolimab. This clonotype was sampled from an adult with an advanced solid tumor such as melanoma, head and neck, liver or kidney cancer. CDR3 region: CSVDTGEGGETQYF. DNA for the CDR3: TGCAGCGTGGACACAGGGGAGGGTGGGGAGACCCAGTACTTC. Full variable domain (rest looked up from reference TRBV29-1 and TRBJ2-5): SAVISQKPSRDICQRGTSLTIQCQVDSQVTMMFWYRQQPGQSLTLIATANQGSEATYESGFVIDKFPISRPNLTFSTLTVSNMSPEDSSIYLCSVDTGEGGETQYFGPGTRLLVL.